This T cell receptor (beta chain) appears in the sequencing data of a study of T-cell reconstitution after alpha-beta-depleted transplantation in children. Molecular barcoding with unique molecular identifiers was used for the TCRbeta library. Each CDR3 protein gets one entry after TCRdb re-called the PCR reads with MiXCR. The sample lists hundreds of thousands of distinct CDR3 sequences, about 9.4% occurring once. Broader study findings: Fresh T-cell production supplied most of the T-cell counts and diversity seen one year after transplant. The study traced high day-60 TCRbeta diversity in some patients to surviving recipient T cells and thymic progenitors. Several hundred expanded graft clones reportedly gave rise to the alpha-beta T cells present about two months after transplant.

As concerns this clonotype: Antigen: not known. A much more abundant neighbour one base away suggests this may be a read error.

Looked up from germline, CDR1 is SGHDT and CDR2 is YYEEEE. This CDR3 is built from 12 residues. Sequencing used PBMCs, obtained before TCRalphabeta/CD19-depleted stem cell transplant. V is TRBV5-6 and J is TRBJ2-7; D is unclear. The clonotype was recovered from a boy younger than two with acute myeloid leukemia, due to receive a stem cell transplant. CDR3 protein: CASSLARHDQYF. DNA of the CDR3: TGTGCCAGCAGCTTGGCTCGGCACGACCAGTACTTC. Filled out from reference TRBV5-6 and TRBJ2-7, the complete variable domain reads DAGVTQSPTHLIKTRGQQVTLRCSPKSGHDTVSWYQQALGQGPQFIFQYYEEEERQRGNFPDRFSGHQFPNYSSELNVNALLLGDSALYLCASSLARHDQYFGPGTRLTVT.